This T cell receptor beta chain was recovered during a study of blood T cell repertoires in COVID-19. Study-wide context: Nucleic acid was either cDNA or gDNA, and it came from T cells, B-cell-depleted T cells, or PBMCs.

Original processing notes: Amplifying reference gene primers gave estimates of nucleated cell counts. TCRdb's table, derived via immunoSEQ multiplex PCR, lists solely in-frame clones and lacks some. V and J calls and clone size are copied from that table; D and trimming were computed from the DNA. The table has 130,000 or so clones, roughly four fifths seen once. The CDR3 runs 13 residues. CDR1 is SGHDT and CDR2 is YYEEEE in the germline V gene. Trimming took off 0 bases at V and 5 bases at J, with 8 bases between the two ends. This chain uses TRBV5-6 with TRBJ1-2; maybe TRBD1 (5 bases). Sequencing input: peripheral blood. This receptor was taken from a human donor in a cohort sampled during active COVID-19. In DNA form, the CDR3 reads TGTGCCAGCAGCTTGGCAGCAGGGTATGGCTACACCTTC. It codes for CASSLAAGYGYTF.